These 32 T cell receptor beta chains came from one sample sequenced in a study of T cell clonality in common variable immunodeficiency. Sequenced by immunoSEQ multiplex PCR; TCRdb stores in-frame clones only, minus some. The sample holds tens of thousands of clones, and no clone turns up only once. Sequencing used peripheral blood mononuclear cells. These receptors all come from a person aged 18-70 years in good health.

A note on this clone: From the germline J gene comes the end of the CDR3, since the read stops 3 residues before it. The J gene is TRBJ1-4, the V gene TRBV7-9; D not certain. V gave up 7 bases and J gave up 0 bases, with 6 bases separating them. The V gene's germline CDR1 is SEHNR and CDR2 FQNEAQ (reference sequence). The CDR3 contains 13 residues. The DNA read from the CDR3 is TGTGCCAGCAACATTCCAACTAATGAAAAA. Its protein is CASNIPTNEK. The complete CDR3 protein is CASNIPTNEKLFF.

This clone was counted ten times or more. The missing CDR3 end, 3 residues past where the read stops, is filled in from the germline J gene. The rearrangement joins TRBV11-2 to TRBJ1-1; TRBD1 is a possible D gene (5 bases). Trimming cost V 0 bases and J 0 bases, with 8 bases left between them. Per the germline V gene, CDR1 is SGHAT and CDR2 is FQNNGV. CDR3 size: 15 residues. Incomplete CDR3 DNA: TGTGCCAGCAGCTTAGAACGACAGCTGAACACTGAA. It translates to CASSLERQLNTE. The whole CDR3 sequence reads CASSLERQLNTEAFF.

This clone was picked up many times. From the germline J gene comes the end of the CDR3, since the read stops 3 residues before it. The V and J genes are TRBV20-1 and TRBJ1-3, with D unclear. With 5 bases removed from V and 0 bases from J, the gap between germline ends came to 5 bases. The CDR3 spans 12 residues. CDR1 and CDR2 (germline): DFQATT, SNEGSKA (reference sequence). The covered CDR3 bases are TGCAGTGCTCTAAGCTCTGGAAACACC. Residues: CSALSSGNT. The complete CDR3 sequence is CSALSSGNTIYF.

This clone was recorded many times. Read data end 3 residues before the CDR3 end; the end is taken from the germline J gene. The chain combines TRBV5-1 with TRBJ2-7, with 8 nucleotides matching TRBD1. J was trimmed by 6 bases and V by 8 bases; bases with no gene match: 10. Germline V gene data show CDR1 as SGHRS and CDR2 as YFSETQ. This CDR3 spans 13 amino acids. The CDR3 reads CASGDRGGGEQYF. The sequenced CDR3 bases are TGCGCCAGTGGCGACAGGGGCGGTGGCGAG.

This clone was counted many times. Sequencing ends 3 residues short of the CDR3 end; the germline J gene provides the rest. This sequence joins TRBV28 and TRBJ1-5; no reliable D call. Trimming shortened V by 6 bases and J by 5 bases, and 17 bases separated the two germline ends. CDR3 length: 15 amino acids. Germline-derived CDR1 and CDR2 are MDHEN and SYDVKM. The sequenced part of the CDR3 DNA is TGTGCCAGCAGAATAGGGCTGTACGGGGATCAGCCC. It is translated as CASRIGLYGDQP. The whole CDR3 protein reads CASRIGLYGDQPQHF.

This clone has a count of ten or more. The read terminates 3 residues ahead of where the CDR3 ends, so the germline J gene completes it. The genes are TRBV15 and TRBJ2-5; 7 bases agree with TRBD2. J lost 1 base, V lost 5 bases, and 4 bases had no gene match. This CDR3 contains 14 residues. Germline CDR1 is LNHNV and CDR2 is YYDKDF (reference sequence). This chain's CDR3 is CATSVSSGQETQYF. The covered CDR3 bases are TGTGCCACCAGCGTATCTAGCGGCCAAGAGACC.

This clone was detected ten times or more. The read ends 3 residues early relative to the CDR3; the germline J gene fills the gap. The rearrangement uses TRBV20-1 and TRBJ2-1, with TRBD2 matching 9 bases. Trimming at V came to 6 bases and at J to 6 bases, leaving 9 bases not matched to a gene. Germline CDR1 is DFQATT and CDR2 is SNEGSKA (reference sequence). The CDR3 spans 14 residues. Partial CDR3 DNA: TGCAGTGCGGGTAGCGGGAGTGATATCAATGAG. This encodes CSAGSGSDINE. The full CDR3 sequence reads CSAGSGSDINEQFF.

This clone was picked up a small number of times. The CDR3 end falls 3 residues outside the read, so it is completed with the germline J gene. V and J are TRBV4-2 and TRBJ2-7; D possibly corresponds to TRBD1 (6 bases). CDR1 LGHNA and CDR2 YNFKEQ come from the germline V gene. V was cut by 0 bases and J by 3 bases, with 9 bases left in between. The CDR3 runs to 14 residues. Incomplete CDR3 DNA: TGTGCCAGCAGCCAAGAGGGACACAACTACGAG. This encodes CASSQEGHNYE. The full CDR3 is CASSQEGHNYEQYF.

This clone was seen at least ten times. The read ends 3 residues early relative to the CDR3; the germline J gene fills the gap. The J gene is TRBJ1-1, the V gene TRBV18; a weak D match, TRBD1 (5 bases). V lost 4 bases and J 5 bases, leaving 14 bases between the germline ends. The V gene's germline CDR1 is KGHSH and CDR2 LQKENI. The CDR3 covers 14 residues. The covered CDR3 bases are TGTGCCAGCTCACTGGGGCAGGGCGGAACTGAA. It yields the protein CASSLGQGGTE. The complete CDR3 reads CASSLGQGGTEAFF.

This clone has at least ten counts. The CDR3 end falls 3 residues outside the read, so it is completed with the germline J gene. The V and J genes are TRBV6-2 or TRBV6-3 and TRBJ1-1, with 12 bases lining up with TRBD1. After removal of 4 bases from V and 1 base from J, the junction contained 1 base not matched to a gene. CDR3 length equals 15 residues. Germline values: CDR1 MNHEY, CDR2 SVGEGT. CDR3 DNA (partial): TGTGCCAGCAGTTGGGGACAGGGGGCGAACACTGAA. Translating gives CASSWGQGANTE. The entire CDR3 protein reads CASSWGQGANTEAFF.

At least ten counts were recorded for this clone. The CDR3 extends 3 residues past the end of the read, so its final part is completed from the germline J gene. V usage is TRBV7-9 and J usage is TRBJ1-1, with D perhaps matching TRBD1 (6 bases). The germline V gene encodes CDR1 SEHNR and CDR2 FQNEAQ (reference sequence). The CDR3 contains 15 residues. V dropped 2 bases and J dropped 3 bases, with 13 bases sitting between them. The CDR3 is CASSLPRTADTEAFF. The CDR3 bases that were read are TGTGCCAGCAGCTTACCCCGGACAGCCGACACTGAA.

This clone was detected ten times or more. The sequenced fragment ends 3 residues before the CDR3 boundary, so the rest is inferred from the germline J gene. The chain is built from TRBV18 and TRBJ2-7, with 12 nucleotides matching TRBD1. Germline V lookup: CDR1 KGHSH, CDR2 LQKENI. After removal of 3 bases from V and 4 bases from J, the junction contained 4 bases not matched to a gene. CDR3 size: 15 residues. CDR3: CASSPGTGGAYEQYF. CDR3 bases read: TGTGCCAGCTCACCCGGGACAGGGGGCGCGTACGAG.

This clone appeared many times. The CDR3 goes on 3 residues after the read ends, and that part is filled in from the germline J gene. The V gene is TRBV5-4, the J gene TRBJ2-3; TRBD2 matches 15 bases. Trimming took 3 bases from V and 3 from J; bases not matched to a gene: 2. CDR1 is SGHNT and CDR2 is YYREEE in the germline V gene (reference sequence). The CDR3 sequence is 16 residues long. The chain's CDR3 is CASSSGLAGGTDTQYF. The covered CDR3 bases are TGTGCCAGCAGCTCGGGACTAGCGGGAGGTACAGATACG. The variable domain in full, with the rest retrieved from reference TRBV5-4 and TRBJ2-3, is ETGVTQSPTHLIKTRGQQVTLRCSSQSGHNTVSWYQQALGQGPQFIFQYYREEENGRGNFPPRFSGLQFPNYSSELNVNALELDDSALYLCASSSGLAGGTDTQYFGPGTRLTVL.

There are a few counts of this clone. The sequenced fragment ends 3 residues before the CDR3 boundary, so the rest is inferred from the germline J gene. The V and J genes are TRBV10-2 and TRBJ2-1; D gene uncertain. V was pared by 1 base and J by 5 bases, with 6 bases between. The CDR3 extends over 13 amino acids. Germline-derived CDR1 and CDR2 are WSHSY and SAAADI. CDR3 bases read: TGCGCCAGCAGTGAGTTAGCAAACAATGAG. Its translation: CASSELANNE. The CDR3 reads in full as CASSELANNEQFF.

Many counts were recorded for this clone. The sequence runs out 3 residues before the end of the CDR3; the remainder is reconstructed from the germline J gene. The V and J genes are TRBV18 and TRBJ2-7; tentative D call: TRBD1 (6 bases). The germline V gene has CDR1 KGHSH and CDR2 LQKENI. Trimming removed 6 bases from V and 5 bases from J, with 17 bases in between. The CDR3 covers 14 residues. Incomplete CDR3 DNA: TGTGCCAGCTCTCACAGCCGCCAGGGGAACGAG. It codes for CASSHSRQGNE. The complete CDR3 protein is CASSHSRQGNEQYF.

Ten or more counts support this clone. The read halts 3 residues ahead of the CDR3 end, with the missing end drawn from the germline J gene. The chain employs TRBV5-1 and TRBJ2-3; 8 bases fit TRBD2. Per the germline V gene, CDR1 is SGHRS and CDR2 is YFSETQ. The trim removed 4 bases at V and 3 bases at J, leaving 13 bases unmatched. The CDR3 is 17 amino acids. Incomplete CDR3 DNA: TGCGCCAGCAGCCCCGGGGGTCGGCTAGCGGGTACAGATACG. Amino acids: CASSPGGRLAGTDT. The complete CDR3 reads CASSPGGRLAGTDTQYF.

This clone has ten or more counts. At one boundary the junction diverges from the germline segment, which might be a read error. Read coverage stops 3 residues before the CDR3 terminus; the germline J gene supplies the remainder. The V and J genes are TRBV20-1 and TRBJ2-1; 7 positions match TRBD2. The CDR3 consists of 16 residues. CDR1 DFQATT and CDR2 SNEGSKA come from the germline V gene (reference sequence). CDR3 residues: CSARDEAGVPNNEQFF. CDR3 DNA (partial): TGCAGTGCCAGAGACGAGGCGGGGGTCCCCAACAATGAG.

At least ten counts were recorded for this clone. The CDR3 goes on 3 residues after the read ends, and that part is filled in from the germline J gene. The chain employs TRBV19 and TRBJ1-5, with TRBD1 identical over 8 bases. V lost 5 bases, J lost 6 bases, and 3 bases stayed unmatched. Germline assignment: CDR1 LNHDA and CDR2 SQIVND (reference sequence). The CDR3 covers 13 residues. CDR3 protein: CASSWTGTQPQHF. Partial CDR3 DNA: TGTGCCAGTAGTTGGACAGGGACTCAGCCC.

This clone was counted at least ten times. Read coverage stops 3 residues before the CDR3 terminus; the germline J gene supplies the remainder. The chain joins TRBV18 to TRBJ1-1; maybe TRBD1 (5 bases). Trimming took 0 bases from V and 2 from J, leaving 13 bases between them. CDR3 size: 16 residues. Germline V gene lookup returns CDR1 KGHSH and CDR2 LQKENI. This CDR3 is CASSPPGATANTEAFF. CDR3 DNA, as far as it was read: TGTGCCAGCTCACCACCAGGGGCGACAGCAAACACTGAA.

This clone was detected many times. The read ends 3 residues before the CDR3 terminus; that terminus is restored from the germline J gene. This rearrangement joins TRBV30 to TRBJ2-7; 7 nucleotides align to TRBD1. The V gene's germline CDR1 is GTSNPN and CDR2 SVGIG (reference sequence). V lost 1 base to trimming and J lost 2 bases; unmatched junction nucleotides: 14. The CDR3 is 17 amino acids. The CDR3 loop reads CAWSASYRGSIPYEQYF. CDR3 DNA, as far as it was read: TGTGCCTGGAGTGCCTCTTACAGGGGCTCCATACCCTACGAG.

This clone was seen repeatedly, ten times or more. The read terminates 3 residues ahead of where the CDR3 ends, so the germline J gene completes it. The chain employs TRBV4-2 and TRBJ2-5; TRBD1 agrees at 7 bases. Trimming removed 0 bases from V and 6 bases from J; junction bases left unmatched: 7. The germline gives CDR1 LGHNA, CDR2 YNFKEQ. There are 15 residues in the CDR3. The sequenced CDR3 bases are TGTGCCAGCAGCCAAGATATCCCAGGGGGAAAGACC. This codes for CASSQDIPGGKT. The full CDR3 reads CASSQDIPGGKTQYF.

The sample holds many counts of this clone. Read data end 3 residues before the CDR3 end; the end is taken from the germline J gene. V is TRBV9 and J is TRBJ2-7; no definite D call. The CDR3 has 12 amino acids. In germline, CDR1 is SGDLS, CDR2 YYNGEE. Trimming took off 2 bases at V and 4 bases at J, with 7 bases between the two ends. The CDR3 bases that were read are TGTGCCAGCAGCGTTGGCGGATACGAG. Its protein is CASSVGGYE. The whole CDR3 protein reads CASSVGGYEQYF.

Worth noting for this clone: The DNA ends 3 residues before the CDR3 does, and the rest of the CDR3 is filled in from the germline J gene. This rearrangement joins TRBV5-1 to TRBJ2-7, with TRBD2 matching 7 bases. CDR1 and CDR2 (germline): SGHRS, YFSETQ. Germline trimming cut 0 bases from V and 3 bases from J; bases unmatched to any gene: 6. The CDR3 is 15 amino acids. CDR3 loop: CASSLVSGKSYEQYF. The sequenced CDR3 bases are TGCGCCAGCAGCTTGGTCAGCGGGAAAAGCTACGAG.

This clone was seen ten or more times. The read ends 3 residues before the CDR3 terminus; that terminus is restored from the germline J gene. The chain joins TRBV20-1 to TRBJ2-7; 9 bases are a match to TRBD2. The germline V gene has CDR1 DFQATT and CDR2 SNEGSKA (reference sequence). The CDR3 contains 13 residues. Trimming at V came to 6 bases and at J to 4 bases, leaving 7 bases not matched to a gene. The CDR3 loop reads CSATTSGAYEQYF. Partial CDR3 DNA: TGCAGTGCAACGACTAGCGGCGCTTACGAG.

At least ten counts were recorded for this clone. The sequenced fragment ends 3 residues before the CDR3 boundary, so the rest is inferred from the germline J gene. The rearrangement joins TRBV5-1 to TRBJ2-2; tentatively, D is TRBD1 (6 bases). This CDR3 has 16 residues. Germline V CDR1 and CDR2: SGHRS, YFSETQ. With 0 bases removed from V and 0 bases from J, the gap between germline ends came to 9 bases. The CDR3 loop is CASSLGGGANTGELFF. The sequenced part of the CDR3 DNA is TGCGCCAGCAGCTTGGGTGGGGGCGCGAACACCGGGGAG.

This clone was recorded many times. The junction shows a germline mismatch at one end, possibly a read error. The read terminates 3 residues ahead of where the CDR3 ends, so the germline J gene completes it. The V gene is TRBV19, the J gene TRBJ1-5; D unresolved. The CDR3 consists of 14 residues. The germline V gene has CDR1 LNHDA and CDR2 SQIVND (reference sequence). CDR3: CASREQHRTQPQHF. The CDR3 DNA, read in part, is TGTGCAAGTAGGGAACAGCACAGAACCCAGCCC.

This clone was picked up many times. Coverage ceases 3 residues before the CDR3 finishes, and the germline J gene fills in the end. The V and J genes are TRBV29-1 and TRBJ1-1, with D possibly TRBD1 on 5 matching bases. This CDR3 is built from 11 residues. V was pared by 3 bases and J by 6 bases, with 8 bases between. Germline assignment: CDR1 SQVTM and CDR2 ANQGSEA. Here the CDR3 reads CSVDEGPEAFF. The CDR3 bases that were read are TGCAGCGTTGATGAGGGGCCTGAA.

This clone was seen repeatedly, ten times or more. The read comes to an end 3 residues before the CDR3 does, leaving the germline J gene to fill in the end. V usage is TRBV7-6 and J usage is TRBJ1-5; 8 bases are a match to TRBD1. Trimming removed 5 bases from V and 2 bases from J; junction bases left unmatched: 2. The germline V gene has CDR1 SGHVS and CDR2 FNYEAQ. This CDR3 has 14 amino acids. The CDR3 reads CASSPDRGNQPQHF. CDR3 DNA (partial): TGTGCCAGCAGCCCGGACAGGGGCAATCAGCCC. Filled out from reference TRBV7-6 and TRBJ1-5, the complete variable domain reads GAGVSQSPRYKVTKRGQDVALRCDPISGHVSLYWYRQALGQGPEFLTYFNYEAQQDKSGLPNDRFSAERPEGSISTLTIQRTEQRDSAMYRCASSPDRGNQPQHFGDGTRLSIL.

This clone was seen repeatedly, ten times or more. The CDR3 end falls 3 residues outside the read, so it is completed with the germline J gene. This sequence joins TRBV7-9 and TRBJ1-4; tentatively, D is TRBD1 (5 bases). The germline V gene encodes CDR1 SEHNR and CDR2 FQNEAQ (reference sequence). The V and J ends lost 4 bases and 7 bases respectively, with 13 bases between them. The CDR3 has 14 residues. CDR3 sequence reads: CASSSARGREKLFF. The DNA read from the CDR3 is TGTGCCAGCAGCTCGGCGCGGGGACGTGAAAAA.

In this sample, this clone turned up many times. The read ends 3 residues shy of where the CDR3 ends; the end is completed using the germline J gene. The chain carries TRBV19 and TRBJ2-2; a weak D match, TRBD1 (5 bases). The CDR3 is 15 amino acids. Germline V CDR1 and CDR2: LNHDA, SQIVND (reference sequence). Trimming took 3 bases from V and 3 from J, leaving 11 bases between them. The DNA read from the CDR3 is TGTGCCAGTAGTATGGTAGACAGATACACCGGGGAG. Translated, it gives CASSMVDRYTGE. The full CDR3 sequence reads CASSMVDRYTGELFF.

This clone showed up many times. Sequencing ends 3 residues short of the CDR3 end; the germline J gene provides the rest. The chain recombines TRBV2 with TRBJ1-1; D not resolved. Germline loops: CDR1 SNHLY, CDR2 FYNNEI. Trimming left V 4 bases short and J 0 bases short, with 6 bases between. There are 13 residues in the CDR3. CDR3 DNA, as far as it was read: TGTGCCAGCAGTGGACTCATGAACACTGAA. It codes for CASSGLMNTE. Given in full, the CDR3 is CASSGLMNTEAFF.

This clone was observed many times. The read ends 3 residues before the CDR3 terminus; that terminus is restored from the germline J gene. The V call is TRBV18, the J call TRBJ1-5; D not resolved. Germline CDR1 KGHSH, CDR2 LQKENI. V gave up 5 bases and J gave up 4 bases, with 15 bases separating them. The CDR3 runs to 15 residues. The part of the CDR3 DNA that was read is TGTGCCAGCTCAGAAACAGAAGGGCTAAATCAGCCC. The encoded protein is CASSETEGLNQP. The whole CDR3 sequence is CASSETEGLNQPQHF.